These 3 T cell receptor beta chains were sequenced from one sample in a study of memory CD4+ T cells and cytomegalovirus serostatus. Here immunoSEQ multiplex PCR was the method, and the copy in TCRdb shows in-frame clones only, minus some. The profile covers approximately 52,000 clones, with about 73% appearing a single time and about 0.8% taken by the ten largest. Single viable CD3+CD4+CD8-CD45RO+ cells were sorted as the memory CD4+ T cells. Material for sequencing was memory CD4+ T cells from blood. The receptors originated from an adult in good health and CMV-seronegative.

J is TRBJ1-5 and V is TRBV28; no firm D call. Trimming removed 4 bases from V and 1 base from J, with 8 bases in between. The CDR3 has 14 amino acids. Germline CDR1 and CDR2: MDHEN and SYDVKM. The CDR3 nucleotides are TGTGCCAGCAGTTATCCCAACAGCAATCAGCCCCAGCATTTT. As protein: CASSYPNSNQPQHF.

The chain employs TRBV5-4 and TRBJ2-7; 7 positions agree with TRBD1. Germline V CDR1 and CDR2: SGHNT, YYREEE (reference sequence). The CDR3 is made up of 13 amino acids. V shed 2 bases and J 6 bases; nucleotides not matched to a gene: 5. The CDR3 loop reads CASSFRAGGEQYF. The CDR3 DNA sequence: TGTGCCAGCAGCTTCAGGGCAGGGGGCGAGCAGTACTTC.

The chain couples TRBV5-4 to TRBJ2-7; 9 bases map to TRBD2. This CDR3 contains 14 residues. V shed 4 bases, J shed 4 bases, and the junction held 6 bases outside the gene matches. Germline lookup yields CDR1 SGHNT and CDR2 YYREEE (reference sequence). The CDR3 bases are TGTGCCAGCAGCCGGGTAGCGGGGGAATACGAGCAGTACTTC. Residues: CASSRVAGEYEQYF.